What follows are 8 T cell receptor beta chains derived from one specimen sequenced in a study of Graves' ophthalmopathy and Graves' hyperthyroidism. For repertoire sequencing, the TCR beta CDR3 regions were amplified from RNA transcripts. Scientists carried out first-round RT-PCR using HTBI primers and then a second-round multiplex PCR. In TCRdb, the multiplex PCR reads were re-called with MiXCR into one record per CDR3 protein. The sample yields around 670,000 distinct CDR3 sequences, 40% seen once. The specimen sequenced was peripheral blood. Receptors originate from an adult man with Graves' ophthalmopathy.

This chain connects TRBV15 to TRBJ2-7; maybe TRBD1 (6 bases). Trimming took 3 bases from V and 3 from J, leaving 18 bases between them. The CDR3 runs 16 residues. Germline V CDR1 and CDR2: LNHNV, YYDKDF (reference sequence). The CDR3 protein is CATSSQGRGTFYEQYF. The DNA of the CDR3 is TGTGCCACCAGCAGCCAAGGAAGGGGGACCTTCTACGAGCAGTACTTC.

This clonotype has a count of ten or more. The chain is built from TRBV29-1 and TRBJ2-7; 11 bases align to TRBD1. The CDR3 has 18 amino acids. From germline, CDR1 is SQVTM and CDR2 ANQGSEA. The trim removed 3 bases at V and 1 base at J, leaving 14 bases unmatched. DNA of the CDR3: TGCAGCGTTGACCGAGGGACAGGGGGACTCACGACGTCCTACGAGCAGTACTTC. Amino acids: CSVDRGTGGLTTSYEQYF.

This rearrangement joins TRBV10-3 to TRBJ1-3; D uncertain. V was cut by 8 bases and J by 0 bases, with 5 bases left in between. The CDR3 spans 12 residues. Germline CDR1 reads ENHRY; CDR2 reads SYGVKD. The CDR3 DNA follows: TGTGCCATCTGGAACTCTGGAAACACCATATATTTT. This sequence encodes CAIWNSGNTIYF.

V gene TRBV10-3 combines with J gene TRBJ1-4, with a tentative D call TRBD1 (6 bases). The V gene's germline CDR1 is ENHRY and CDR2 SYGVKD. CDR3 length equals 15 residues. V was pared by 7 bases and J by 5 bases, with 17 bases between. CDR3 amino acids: CAIKGRTALNEKLFF. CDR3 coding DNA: TGTGCCATCAAGGGGAGGACAGCCCTAAATGAAAAACTGTTTTTT.

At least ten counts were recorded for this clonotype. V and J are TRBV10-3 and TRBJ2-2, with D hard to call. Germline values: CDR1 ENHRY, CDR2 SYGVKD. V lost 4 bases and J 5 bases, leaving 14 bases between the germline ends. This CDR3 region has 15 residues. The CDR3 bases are TGTGCCATCAGTGGGGTCAGGCATGGAACCGGGGAGCTGTTTTTT. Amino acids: CAISGVRHGTGELFF.

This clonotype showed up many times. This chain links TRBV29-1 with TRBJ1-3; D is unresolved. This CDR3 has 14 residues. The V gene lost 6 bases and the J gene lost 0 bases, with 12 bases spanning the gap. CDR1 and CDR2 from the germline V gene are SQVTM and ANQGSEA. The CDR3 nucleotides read TGCAGCGTCCACCCTGAAAACTCTGGAAACACCATATATTTT. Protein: CSVHPENSGNTIYF.

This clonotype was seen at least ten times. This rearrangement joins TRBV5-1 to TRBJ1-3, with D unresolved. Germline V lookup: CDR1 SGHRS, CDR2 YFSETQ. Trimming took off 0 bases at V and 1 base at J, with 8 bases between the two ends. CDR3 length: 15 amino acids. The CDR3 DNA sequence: TGCGCCAGCAGCTTGGATTCGGGGTCTGGAAACACCATATATTTT. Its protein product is CASSLDSGSGNTIYF.

Here the CDR3 reads CAISGGGYEQYF. CDR3 nucleotides: TGTGCCATCAGTGGTGGGGGCTACGAGCAGTACTTC. J is TRBJ2-7 and V is TRBV10-3, with D perhaps matching TRBD1 or TRBD2 (5 bases each). Germline CDR1 is ENHRY and CDR2 is SYGVKD. The ends were cut back, 4 bases at V and 3 bases at J, with 7 bases in the middle. There are 12 residues in the CDR3.